Shown below are 9 T cell receptor beta chains from a single sample sequenced in a study of T-cell reconstitution after alpha-beta-depleted transplantation in children. During its preparation, the TCRbeta library received unique molecular identifiers. TCRdb independently ran MiXCR on the PCR reads; one entry per CDR3 protein. The table records about 240,000 distinct CDR3 sequences, roughly 25% of them present only once. Sequencing was performed on PBMCs, taken before TCRalphabeta/CD19-depleted stem cell transplant. The source is a girl aged 2 to 9 with Fanconi anemia, due to receive a stem cell transplant.

The sample holds many counts of this clonotype. The rearrangement links TRBV5-1 to TRBJ2-1, with 11 bases identical to TRBD2. With 4 bases clipped from V and 1 base from J, the junction kept 13 bases outside the gene matches. CDR3 size: 19 residues. Germline V gives CDR1 SGHRS, CDR2 YFSETQ. CDR3 DNA: TGCGCCAGCAGCACTACCGGGACTAGCGGTCATACGTCCTACAATGAGCAGTTCTTC. Translating it yields CASSTTGTSGHTSYNEQFF.

This clonotype occurred a few times. The chain recombines TRBV7-6 with TRBJ2-7; D possibly corresponds to TRBD1 (6 bases). CDR3 length: 13 amino acids. Germline V CDR1 and CDR2: SGHVS, FNYEAQ. V gave up 3 bases and J gave up 5 bases, with 11 bases separating them. CDR3 protein: CASSLYGGHEQYF. CDR3 bases: TGTGCCAGCAGCTTGTATGGGGGCCACGAGCAGTACTTC.

This clonotype was seen repeatedly, ten times or more. V usage is TRBV7-9 and J usage is TRBJ2-7; D might be TRBD1 or TRBD2, each matching 5 bases. V dropped 3 bases and J dropped 0 bases, with 12 bases sitting between them. Germline V gene lookup returns CDR1 SEHNR and CDR2 FQNEAQ (reference sequence). The CDR3 runs 15 residues. The CDR3 sequence: CASSLVVGTSYEQYF. Written as DNA, the CDR3 is TGTGCCAGCAGCTTGGTGGTCGGGACCTCCTACGAGCAGTACTTC.

This clonotype was seen repeatedly, ten times or more. This chain uses TRBV7-2 with TRBJ2-1; TRBD2 matches 8 bases. The junction had 7 bases not matched to a gene; V was cut back by 5 bases and J by 4 bases. The CDR3 loop spans 15 amino acids. Germline lookup yields CDR1 SGHTA and CDR2 FQGNSA. This CDR3 reads CASSNFGLAYNEQFF. The CDR3 DNA sequence: TGTGCCAGCAGCAACTTTGGACTAGCATACAATGAGCAGTTCTTC.

This clonotype was seen ten or more times. The rearrangement links TRBV15 to TRBJ2-3, with D tentatively TRBD2 (5 bases). V lost 0 bases and J lost 0, with 16 bases in between. This CDR3 comprises 18 residues. Per the germline V gene, CDR1 is LNHNV and CDR2 is YYDKDF (reference sequence). The CDR3 DNA reads TGTGCCACCAGCAGAGAGGGGTTGAGGGCAGTTAGCACAGATACGCAGTATTTT. Protein product: CATSREGLRAVSTDTQYF.

This clonotype was counted ten times or more. The chain joins TRBV20-1 to TRBJ2-3, with 11 positions matching TRBD2. The CDR3 is 14 residues long. J lost 8 bases, V lost 3 bases, and 7 bases had no gene match. Germline CDR1 DFQATT, CDR2 SNEGSKA (reference sequence). The DNA for the CDR3 is TGCAGTGCTAGGCTTACTAGCGGGAGCGGTACGCAGTATTTT. Translated, it gives CSARLTSGSGTQYF.

The V gene is TRBV20-1, the J gene TRBJ1-5; D gene unclear. Germline values: CDR1 DFQATT, CDR2 SNEGSKA (reference sequence). CDR3 size: 16 residues. The V gene lost 0 bases and the J gene lost 10 bases, with 22 bases spanning the gap. The CDR3 sequence is CSARDLSVAAISPQHF. CDR3 bases: TGCAGTGCTAGAGATCTCTCTGTCGCAGCGATCAGCCCCCAGCATTTT.

This clonotype appeared a few times. This chain uses TRBV4-1 with TRBJ2-1; 9 bases are shared with TRBD1. With 4 bases clipped from V and 3 bases from J, the junction kept 7 bases outside the gene matches. Per germline, CDR1 MGHRA and CDR2 YSYEKL. The CDR3 loop spans 16 amino acids. For the CDR3, the DNA is TGCGCCAGCAGCCTTGGCCAGACAGGGGGCTACAATGAGCAGTTCTTC. This gives the protein CASSLGQTGGYNEQFF.

This clonotype occurred many times. The V and J genes are TRBV29-1 and TRBJ1-2; D unresolved. The CDR3 extends over 12 amino acids. Germline V CDR1 and CDR2: SQVTM, ANQGSEA. V was cut by 2 bases and J by 4 bases, with 8 bases left in between. The CDR3, as DNA: TGCAGCGTTGAACGGTTCACCTATGGCTACACCTTC. Protein: CSVERFTYGYTF.